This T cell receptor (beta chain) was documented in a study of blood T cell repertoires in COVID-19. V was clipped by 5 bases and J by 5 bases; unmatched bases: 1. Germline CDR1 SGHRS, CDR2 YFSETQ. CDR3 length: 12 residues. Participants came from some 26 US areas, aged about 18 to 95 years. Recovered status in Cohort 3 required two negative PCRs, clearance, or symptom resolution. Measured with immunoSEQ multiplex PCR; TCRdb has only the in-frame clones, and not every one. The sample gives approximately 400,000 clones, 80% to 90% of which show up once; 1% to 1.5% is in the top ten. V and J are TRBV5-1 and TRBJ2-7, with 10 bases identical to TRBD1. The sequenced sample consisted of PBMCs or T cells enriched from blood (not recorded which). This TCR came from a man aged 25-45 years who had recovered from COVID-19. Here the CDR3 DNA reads TGCGCCAGCAGGGGACAGGGGAACGAGCAGTACTTC. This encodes CASRGQGNEQYF.